The 12 T cell receptor beta chains given below trace back to one sample, sequenced in a study of OX40 agonist ivuxolimab in advanced cancers. Produced via immunoSEQ multiplex PCR; TCRdb's table is partial and in-frame only. The sample has 25,000 or so clones; approximately 88% are singletons. The specimen comprised CD4+ or CD8+ T cells sorted from blood, sampled in a trial of the OX40 agonist ivuxolimab. The origin of the receptors is an adult with an advanced solid tumor such as melanoma, head and neck, liver or kidney cancer.

The gene calls are TRBV7-9 and TRBJ2-4; no firm D call. Germline CDR1 and CDR2: SEHNR and FQNEAQ (reference sequence). Trimming shortened V by 0 bases and J by 0 bases, and 9 bases separated the two germline ends. The CDR3 loop spans 16 amino acids. The CDR3: CASSLAGRLAKNIQYF. DNA for the CDR3: TGTGCCAGCAGCTTAGCGGGCAGGCTAGCCAAAAACATTCAGTACTTC.

The CDR3 loop reads CASRRGAWGYTF. The CDR3 DNA is TGTGCCAGCAGGCGGGGGGCTTGGGGCTACACCTTC. J is TRBJ1-2 and V is TRBV6-1; a possible D gene is TRBD1 (6 bases). CDR1 MNHNS and CDR2 SASEGT come from the germline V gene. With 6 bases removed from V and 8 bases from J, the gap between germline ends came to 13 bases. The CDR3 runs 12 residues.

V and J are TRBV6-5 and TRBJ2-7; 8 positions agree with TRBD2. The CDR3 consists of 14 residues. The trim removed 6 bases at V and 2 bases at J, leaving 6 bases unmatched. Germline values: CDR1 MNHEY, CDR2 SVGAGI. As DNA, the CDR3 is TGTGCCAGCAGCAAAGCGGGAGTCCCCTACGAGCAGTACTTC. It specifies CASSKAGVPYEQYF.

The chain links TRBV11-2 to TRBJ2-3, with D maybe TRBD1 (5 bases). The CDR3 covers 12 residues. V dropped 6 bases and J dropped 2 bases, with 6 bases sitting between them. CDR1 and CDR2 from the germline V gene are SGHAT and FQNNGV. The DNA of the CDR3 is TGTGCCAGCAGACAGGTCACAGATACGCAGTATTTT. It codes for CASRQVTDTQYF.

V is TRBV27 and J is TRBJ1-1; D may be TRBD1 (6 bases). CDR3 length: 10 amino acids. Trimming removed 7 bases at V and 10 bases at J, with 10 bases between. Germline values: CDR1 MNHEY, CDR2 SMNVEV (reference sequence). CDR3 residues: CASKGVVAFF. The CDR3 DNA reads TGTGCCAGCAAGGGGGTAGTAGCTTTCTTT.

The CDR3 region is CASSGRQGAYEQYF. CDR3 sequence (DNA): TGCGCCAGCAGCGGCAGACAGGGAGCTTACGAGCAGTACTTC. This rearrangement joins TRBV5-1 to TRBJ2-7; 7 bases match TRBD1. Germline CDR1 SGHRS, CDR2 YFSETQ. This CDR3 spans 14 amino acids. Losses at the gene ends were 4 bases for V and 4 bases for J; bases not matched to a gene: 8.

This chain links TRBV19 with TRBJ1-2; 8 positions match TRBD1. CDR3 length: 17 residues. With V trimmed by 6 bases and J by 2 bases, 14 bases remained unmatched. From germline, CDR1 is LNHDA and CDR2 SQIVND (reference sequence). The CDR3 nucleotides read TGTGCCAGTAGGCGGGTAGGGACAGGCACCTCGAACTATGGCTACACCTTC. Translated, it gives CASRRVGTGTSNYGYTF.

The V call is TRBV7-3, the J call TRBJ2-1; 8 bases are a match to TRBD1. CDR3 size: 15 residues. Unmatched junction bases numbered 9, after V lost 4 bases and J lost 7 bases. Germline V gene lookup returns CDR1 SGHTA and CDR2 FQGTGA. The CDR3 sequence is CASSSRTGSINEQFF. The DNA for the CDR3 is TGTGCCAGCAGCTCCCGGACAGGGTCAATTAATGAGCAGTTCTTC. Using reference TRBV7-3 and TRBJ2-1 for the parts outside the CDR3, the full variable domain is GAGVSQTPSNKVTEKGKYVELRCDPISGHTALYWYRQSLGQGPEFLIYFQGTGAADDSGLPNDRFFAVRPEGSVSTLKIQRTERGDSAVYLCASSSRTGSINEQFFGPGTRLTVL.

The chain couples TRBV9 to TRBJ1-4; no definite D call. Trimming pared 2 bases from V and 11 bases from J, leaving 19 bases between. Germline CDR1 is SGDLS and CDR2 is YYNGEE. This CDR3 contains 15 residues. This CDR3 is CASSVTTGATGKLFF. For the CDR3, the DNA is TGTGCCAGCAGCGTTACAACTGGCGCTACCGGGAAACTGTTTTTT.

The V and J genes are TRBV21-1 and TRBJ2-1; the DNA was not compared with TRBD2, the D call given in the table. TRBV21-1 is recorded as a pseudogene. This CDR3 spans 17 amino acids. The CDR3 DNA is TGTGCCAGCAGCAAGTGGGGACTAGCGGGAGGGCCCGGTGAGCAGTTCTTC. Amino acid sequence: CASSKWGLAGGPGEQFF.

A single count supports this clone. This rearrangement joins TRBV4-3 to TRBJ1-6; 7 positions match TRBD1. Trimming took 1 base from V and 7 from J; bases not matched to a gene: 7. Per germline, CDR1 LGHNA and CDR2 YSLEER. This CDR3 is 16 amino acids long. This CDR3 is CASSQGLTGWNSPLHF. The DNA for the CDR3 is TGCGCCAGCAGCCAAGGATTGACAGGGTGGAATTCACCCCTCCACTTT.

V is TRBV15 and J is TRBJ1-4; D might be TRBD1 (6 bases). The CDR3 runs to 15 residues. V shed 1 base and J shed 7 bases, with 13 bases lying between them. CDR1 LNHNV and CDR2 YYDKDF come from the germline V gene (reference sequence). The CDR3 nucleotides are TGTGCCACCAGCAGAGGAAACAGGGATGGTGAAAAACTGTTTTTT. Translated: CATSRGNRDGEKLFF.